The T cell receptor beta chain under discussion was sequenced for a study of beta chain features in type 1 diabetes. Overall study findings and caveats: People with Type 1 diabetes carried modestly yet significantly shorter TCRB CDR3s in all four CD4+ subsets.

This clone was seen a handful of times. The target antigen is unknown. The study reverse transcribed the entire isolated RNA, so it sequenced expressed TCRB transcripts. Sequencing used immunoSEQ multiplex PCR; TCRdb keeps in-frame clones, though not all of them. The sample records approximately 250,000 clones, approximately 10% being singletons. Germline V gene lookup returns CDR1 MNHNY and CDR2 SVGAGI (reference sequence). Trimming stripped 6 bases from V and 3 bases from J, with 14 bases between. CDR3 length: 14 residues. Sequenced sample: naive CD4+ T cells from blood. The chain couples TRBV6-6 to TRBJ1-1; D is possibly TRBD1 (5 bases). The TCR was taken from a man aged 25-45 years with type 1 diabetes. The CDR3 spells CASRYEQGYTEAFF. DNA of the CDR3: TGTGCCAGCAGGTACGAGCAGGGCTACACTGAAGCTTTCTTT.